These 2 T cell receptor beta chains came from one sample sequenced in a study of T cells expressing NK-cell markers (dated by TCRdb to 2018 to 2020). The method behind the library was 5' RACE. TCRdb names Illumina HiSeq 2000 as the instrument used. Each CDR3 protein sequence appears as one entry after TCRdb reprocessed the reads, and no DNA is included. This sample's clone table shows a few hundred thousand distinct CDR3 sequences. Around 5.3% of the sample is held by the ten biggest clonotypes. Sequencing used blood T cells: a sorted CD56 or NKG2C T cell subset, CD4+ or CD8+ T cells, or bulk PBMC T cells (not recorded which). The receptors come from a man aged 18 to 70 in good health.

The V gene is TRBV6-1, the J gene TRBJ1-4; absent DNA, TCRdb's TRBD1 call cannot be checked. Germline assignment: CDR1 MNHNS and CDR2 SASEGT. The CDR3 extends over 17 amino acids. The CDR3 spells CASSEARARTTNEKLFF.

This rearrangement joins TRBV25-1 to TRBJ2-1. CDR1 and CDR2 (germline): MGHDK, SYGVNS. CDR3 length: 14 residues. The CDR3 region is CASSAQGPNNEQFF.